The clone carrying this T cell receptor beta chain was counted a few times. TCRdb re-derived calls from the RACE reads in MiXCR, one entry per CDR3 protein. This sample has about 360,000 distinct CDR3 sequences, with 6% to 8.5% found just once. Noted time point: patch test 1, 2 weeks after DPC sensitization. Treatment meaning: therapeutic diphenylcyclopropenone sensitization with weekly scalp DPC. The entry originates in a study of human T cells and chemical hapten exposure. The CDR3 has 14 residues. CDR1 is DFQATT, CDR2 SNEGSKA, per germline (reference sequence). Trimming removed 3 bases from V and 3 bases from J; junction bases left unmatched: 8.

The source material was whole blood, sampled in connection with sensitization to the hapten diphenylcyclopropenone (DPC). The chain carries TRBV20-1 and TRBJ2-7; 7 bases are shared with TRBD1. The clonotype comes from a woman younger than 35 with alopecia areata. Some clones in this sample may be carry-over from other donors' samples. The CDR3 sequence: CSARVPTGSYEQYF. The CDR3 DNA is TGCAGTGCTAGGGTCCCGACAGGGAGCTACGAGCAGTACTTC.